These T cell receptor beta chains were read from a single sample in a study of blood T cell repertoires in COVID-19. Some clones are missing from TCRdb's copy, which holds only in-frame ones; the method was immunoSEQ multiplex PCR. Among about 98,000 clones listed, 86% were seen once. The specimen was peripheral blood. The receptors here all came from a man aged 50 to 59 with acute or convalescent COVID-19. The CDR3 runs from the conserved cysteine through the conserved F or W. Fields, in order: V gene, J gene, CDR3 length, clone size, D gene, CDR3 protein, CDR3 DNA. A D gene is named only where the DNA matches it firmly. The size entry is marked missing in some rows and otherwise reads once, few, many or a size class.

V gene: TRBV24-1; J gene: TRBJ1-1; CDR3 length: 13; clone size: -; D gene: -; CDR3 protein: CATRATGNTEAFF; CDR3 DNA: TGTGCCACCAGGGCTACAGGTAACACTGAAGCTTTCTTT
V gene: TRBV5-1; J gene: TRBJ1-2; CDR3 length: 14; clone size: few; D gene: -; CDR3 protein: CASSPEAGRYGYTF; CDR3 DNA: TGCGCCAGCAGCCCGGAAGCGGGGCGCTATGGCTACACCTTC
V gene: TRBV7-3; J gene: TRBJ2-7; CDR3 length: 14; clone size: -; D gene: TRBD2; CDR3 protein: CASSPSGTIYEQYF; CDR3 DNA: TGTGCCAGCAGCCCCTCCGGGACTATCTACGAGCAGTACTTC
V gene: TRBV19; J gene: TRBJ2-1; CDR3 length: 18; clone size: -; D gene: TRBD2; CDR3 protein: CASSPYSYAGELYNEQFF; CDR3 DNA: TGTGCCAGTAGTCCGTACTCATACGCGGGAGAACTCTACAATGAGCAGTTCTTC
V gene: TRBV28; J gene: TRBJ1-4; CDR3 length: 17; clone size: -; D gene: TRBD1; CDR3 protein: CASSLPDWTGTNEKLFF; CDR3 DNA: TGTGCCAGCAGTTTACCGGATTGGACAGGAACTAATGAAAAACTGTTTTTT
V gene: TRBV20-1; J gene: TRBJ2-5; CDR3 length: 13; clone size: -; D gene: -; CDR3 protein: CSASPSPRETQYF; CDR3 DNA: TGCAGTGCCAGTCCATCTCCGCGGGAGACCCAGTACTTC
V gene: TRBV6-5; J gene: TRBJ2-5; CDR3 length: 15; clone size: -; D gene: TRBD1; CDR3 protein: CASSYSGQIQETQYF; CDR3 DNA: TGTGCCAGCAGTTACTCGGGACAGATACAAGAGACCCAGTACTTC
V gene: TRBV19; J gene: TRBJ1-5; CDR3 length: 13; clone size: -; D gene: -; CDR3 protein: CASKDSVNQPQHF; CDR3 DNA: TGTGCCAGTAAAGACAGTGTTAATCAGCCCCAGCATTTT
V gene: TRBV19; J gene: TRBJ1-5; CDR3 length: 17; clone size: -; D gene: -; CDR3 protein: CASSSVRTAAQGQPQHF; CDR3 DNA: TGTGCCAGTAGTTCGGTTCGGACAGCCGCACAGGGACAGCCCCAGCATTTT
V gene: TRBV14; J gene: TRBJ2-1; CDR3 length: 18; clone size: -; D gene: TRBD1; CDR3 protein: CASSQDRAGGFLYNEQFF; CDR3 DNA: TGTGCCAGCAGCCAAGATAGGGCAGGGGGATTCCTCTACAATGAGCAGTTCTTC
V gene: TRBV28; J gene: TRBJ2-1; CDR3 length: 19; clone size: -; D gene: TRBD2; CDR3 protein: CASSSSPGTSESSYNEQFF; CDR3 DNA: TGTGCCAGCAGTTCCAGTCCCGGGACTAGCGAGAGCTCCTACAATGAGCAGTTCTTC
V gene: TRBV6-5; J gene: TRBJ1-1; CDR3 length: 15; clone size: -; D gene: -; CDR3 protein: CASNKLGHRNTEAFF; CDR3 DNA: TGTGCCAGCAACAAATTAGGACATAGGAACACTGAAGCTTTCTTT
V gene: TRBV13; J gene: TRBJ2-3; CDR3 length: 16; clone size: -; D gene: TRBD2; CDR3 protein: CASSLRLAGGPDTQYF; CDR3 DNA: TGTGCCAGCAGCTTGCGACTAGCGGGAGGGCCAGATACGCAGTATTTT
V gene: TRBV18; J gene: TRBJ1-1; CDR3 length: 16; clone size: -; D gene: -; CDR3 protein: CASSEGPSNLNTEAFF; CDR3 DNA: TGTGCCAGCTCAGAGGGCCCGTCAAACTTGAACACTGAAGCTTTCTTT
V gene: TRBV11-2; J gene: TRBJ2-7; CDR3 length: 13; clone size: once; D gene: -; CDR3 protein: CASSFPGTYEQYF; CDR3 DNA: TGTGCCAGCAGCTTTCCGGGAACCTACGAGCAGTACTTC
V gene: TRBV7-8; J gene: TRBJ2-5; CDR3 length: 14; clone size: -; D gene: -; CDR3 protein: CASSYSLKQETQYF; CDR3 DNA: TGTGCCAGCAGCTATTCACTGAAACAAGAGACCCAGTACTTC
V gene: TRBV5-6; J gene: TRBJ1-1; CDR3 length: 12; clone size: -; D gene: -; CDR3 protein: CASSILQGEAFF; CDR3 DNA: TGTGCCAGCAGCATCTTACAGGGTGAAGCTTTCTTT
V gene: TRBV5-4; J gene: TRBJ2-7; CDR3 length: 15; clone size: -; D gene: TRBD2; CDR3 protein: CASSSLAGGPKEQYF; CDR3 DNA: TGTGCCAGCAGCAGTCTAGCGGGAGGGCCTAAGGAGCAGTACTTC
V gene: TRBV29-1; J gene: TRBJ2-1; CDR3 length: 12; clone size: -; D gene: TRBD1; CDR3 protein: CSVGTGPNEQFF; CDR3 DNA: TGCAGCGTCGGGACAGGACCCAATGAGCAGTTCTTC
V gene: TRBV7-9; J gene: TRBJ1-1; CDR3 length: 12; clone size: -; D gene: -; CDR3 protein: CASSVTGRWAFF; CDR3 DNA: TGTGCCAGCAGCGTGACGGGGAGGTGGGCTTTCTTT
V gene: TRBV11-3; J gene: TRBJ2-7; CDR3 length: 14; clone size: -; D gene: -; CDR3 protein: CASSLGDFPYEQYF; CDR3 DNA: TGTGCCAGCAGCTTGGGAGACTTCCCCTACGAGCAGTACTTC
V gene: TRBV29-1; J gene: TRBJ2-7; CDR3 length: 13; clone size: few; D gene: TRBD1; CDR3 protein: CSVKQGATFEQYF; CDR3 DNA: TGCAGCGTCAAACAGGGGGCGACTTTCGAGCAGTACTTC
V gene: TRBV6-1; J gene: TRBJ1-5; CDR3 length: 13; clone size: once; D gene: -; CDR3 protein: CASSEWEHQPQHF; CDR3 DNA: TGTGCCAGCAGTGAGTGGGAGCATCAGCCCCAGCATTTT
V gene: TRBV25-1; J gene: TRBJ1-2; CDR3 length: 14; clone size: once; D gene: -; CDR3 protein: CASSEYFRDYGYTF; CDR3 DNA: TGTGCCAGCAGTGAATACTTCAGGGATTATGGCTACACCTTC
V gene: TRBV18; J gene: TRBJ2-5; CDR3 length: 16; clone size: -; D gene: TRBD2; CDR3 protein: CASSPAGLAGEKTQYF; CDR3 DNA: TGTGCCAGCTCACCAGCGGGACTAGCGGGAGAAAAGACCCAGTACTTC
V gene: TRBV6-2/TRBV6-3; J gene: TRBJ1-4; CDR3 length: 17; clone size: -; D gene: TRBD1; CDR3 protein: CASSYRLRTGFNEKLFF; CDR3 DNA: TGTGCCAGCAGTTACCGACTTAGGACAGGGTTTAATGAAAAACTGTTTTTT
V gene: TRBV3-1/TRBV3-2; J gene: TRBJ2-7; CDR3 length: 13; clone size: -; D gene: TRBD2; CDR3 protein: CASEGTSLYEQYF; CDR3 DNA: TGTGCCAGCGAGGGGACTAGCCTCTACGAGCAGTACTTC
V gene: TRBV10-2; J gene: TRBJ2-1; CDR3 length: 14; clone size: -; D gene: -; CDR3 protein: CASSVIPWRNEQFF; CDR3 DNA: TGCGCCAGCAGTGTTATCCCGTGGAGGAATGAGCAGTTCTTC
V gene: TRBV6-6; J gene: TRBJ2-1; CDR3 length: 13; clone size: few; D gene: -; CDR3 protein: CASSREWIDEQFF; CDR3 DNA: TGTGCCAGCAGTAGGGAGTGGATCGATGAGCAGTTCTTC
V gene: TRBV3-1/TRBV3-2; J gene: TRBJ1-2; CDR3 length: 15; clone size: -; D gene: TRBD1; CDR3 protein: CASSQRGPGGYGYTF; CDR3 DNA: TGTGCCAGCAGCCAAAGGGGCCCAGGGGGGTATGGCTACACCTTC
V gene: TRBV2; J gene: TRBJ1-5; CDR3 length: 15; clone size: -; D gene: TRBD1; CDR3 protein: CASTGQGIPNQPQHF; CDR3 DNA: TGTGCCAGCACGGGACAGGGGATACCCAATCAGCCCCAGCATTTT
V gene: TRBV7-8; J gene: TRBJ2-2; CDR3 length: 17; clone size: few; D gene: TRBD2; CDR3 protein: CASSLAREGLYTGELFF; CDR3 DNA: TGTGCCAGCAGCTTAGCGCGGGAGGGCTTGTACACCGGGGAGCTGTTTTTT
V gene: TRBV5-1; J gene: TRBJ2-1; CDR3 length: 15; clone size: -; D gene: TRBD1; CDR3 protein: CASSRSGQGFNEQFF; CDR3 DNA: TGCGCCAGCAGTCGATCGGGACAGGGTTTCAATGAGCAGTTCTTC
V gene: TRBV6-5; J gene: TRBJ2-7; CDR3 length: 15; clone size: -; D gene: -; CDR3 protein: CASSLGLEKGYEQYF; CDR3 DNA: TGTGCCAGCAGTCTTGGACTGGAAAAAGGGTACGAGCAGTACTTC
V gene: TRBV12-3/TRBV12-4; J gene: TRBJ1-2; CDR3 length: 13; clone size: -; D gene: TRBD1; CDR3 protein: CASSFWTGDGYTF; CDR3 DNA: TGTGCCAGCAGTTTTTGGACAGGGGACGGCTACACCTTC
V gene: TRBV24-1; J gene: TRBJ2-5; CDR3 length: 20; clone size: -; D gene: TRBD1; CDR3 protein: CATQLPMGQGVETKEETQYF; CDR3 DNA: TGTGCCACCCAACTTCCTATGGGACAGGGGGTTGAAACGAAAGAAGAGACCCAGTACTTC
V gene: TRBV25-1; J gene: TRBJ2-3; CDR3 length: 14; clone size: -; D gene: TRBD2; CDR3 protein: CASSDGGRADTQYF; CDR3 DNA: TGTGCCAGCAGTGACGGCGGGAGGGCAGATACGCAGTATTTT
V gene: TRBV19; J gene: TRBJ1-1; CDR3 length: 15; clone size: -; D gene: -; CDR3 protein: CASRTGGAMNTEAFF; CDR3 DNA: TGTGCCAGTAGAACCGGTGGGGCCATGAACACTGAAGCTTTCTTT
V gene: TRBV5-4; J gene: TRBJ2-7; CDR3 length: 14; clone size: -; D gene: -; CDR3 protein: CASSLGASRNEQYF; CDR3 DNA: TGTGCCAGCAGCCTTGGGGCTAGTAGGAACGAGCAGTACTTC
V gene: TRBV5-1; J gene: TRBJ1-1; CDR3 length: 17; clone size: -; D gene: TRBD1; CDR3 protein: CASSLSRTGSLITEAFF; CDR3 DNA: TGCGCCAGCAGCTTGTCGAGGACAGGGTCCCTTATAACTGAAGCTTTCTTT
V gene: TRBV7-9; J gene: TRBJ2-3; CDR3 length: 15; clone size: few; D gene: TRBD2; CDR3 protein: CASSWTSGRAGTQYF; CDR3 DNA: TGTGCCAGCAGTTGGACTAGCGGGAGGGCCGGTACGCAGTATTTT
V gene: TRBV5-1; J gene: TRBJ1-1; CDR3 length: 13; clone size: -; D gene: -; CDR3 protein: CASKAPGNTEAFF; CDR3 DNA: TGCGCCAGCAAGGCCCCAGGGAACACTGAAGCTTTCTTT
V gene: TRBV15; J gene: TRBJ1-5; CDR3 length: 13; clone size: once; D gene: -; CDR3 protein: CATSNLGGQPQHF; CDR3 DNA: TGTGCCACCAGCAATCTAGGGGGTCAGCCCCAGCATTTT
V gene: TRBV3-1/TRBV3-2; J gene: TRBJ1-5; CDR3 length: 14; clone size: once; D gene: -; CDR3 protein: CASSLLGGNQPQHF; CDR3 DNA: TGTGCCAGCAGCCTCCTGGGAGGGAATCAGCCCCAGCATTTT
V gene: TRBV7-3; J gene: TRBJ2-3; CDR3 length: 17; clone size: -; D gene: TRBD2; CDR3 protein: CASSSGTGTRSTDTQYF; CDR3 DNA: TGTGCCAGCAGCTCCGGAACCGGGACTAGGAGTACAGATACGCAGTATTTT
V gene: TRBV7-9; J gene: TRBJ2-3; CDR3 length: 15; clone size: -; D gene: -; CDR3 protein: CASSLLGRSTDTQYF; CDR3 DNA: TGTGCCAGCAGCCTACTAGGGAGGAGCACAGATACGCAGTATTTT
V gene: TRBV19; J gene: TRBJ2-4; CDR3 length: 14; clone size: -; D gene: TRBD2; CDR3 protein: CASSEREFQNIQYF; CDR3 DNA: TGTGCCAGTAGCGAGCGGGAGTTTCAGAACATTCAGTACTTC
V gene: TRBV5-1; J gene: TRBJ2-7; CDR3 length: 17; clone size: -; D gene: TRBD2; CDR3 protein: CASSPGTSGASSYEQYF; CDR3 DNA: TGCGCCAGCAGCCCGGGGACTAGCGGGGCTAGCTCCTACGAGCAGTACTTC
V gene: TRBV7-9; J gene: TRBJ2-5; CDR3 length: 13; clone size: -; D gene: -; CDR3 protein: CASSPNREETQYF; CDR3 DNA: TGTGCCAGCAGCCCAAACAGGGAGGAGACCCAGTACTTC
V gene: TRBV12-3/TRBV12-4; J gene: TRBJ1-5; CDR3 length: 13; clone size: -; D gene: -; CDR3 protein: CASRRQGSGPQHF; CDR3 DNA: TGTGCCAGCAGGCGGCAGGGTAGTGGGCCCCAGCATTTT
V gene: TRBV30; J gene: TRBJ2-2; CDR3 length: 14; clone size: -; D gene: TRBD2; CDR3 protein: CARRVAGGPRELFF; CDR3 DNA: TGTGCTCGGAGAGTGGCGGGAGGGCCCCGGGAGCTGTTTTTT
V gene: TRBV3-1/TRBV3-2; J gene: TRBJ2-1; CDR3 length: 14; clone size: -; D gene: TRBD2; CDR3 protein: CASSRRGGGDEQFF; CDR3 DNA: TGTGCCAGCTCCCGACGCGGGGGTGGAGATGAGCAGTTCTTC
V gene: TRBV3-1/TRBV3-2; J gene: TRBJ2-2; CDR3 length: 16; clone size: -; D gene: TRBD1; CDR3 protein: CASSQPTGPNTGELFF; CDR3 DNA: TGTGCCAGCAGCCAACCGACAGGGCCGAACACCGGGGAGCTGTTTTTT
V gene: TRBV19; J gene: TRBJ2-7; CDR3 length: 15; clone size: -; D gene: TRBD2; CDR3 protein: CASSIAVTSGYEQYF; CDR3 DNA: TGTGCCAGTAGTATAGCGGTGACTAGCGGCTACGAGCAGTACTTC
V gene: TRBV19; J gene: TRBJ2-3; CDR3 length: 16; clone size: -; D gene: TRBD1; CDR3 protein: CASSSPQGTVTDTQYF; CDR3 DNA: TGTGCCAGTAGTAGCCCTCAGGGGACAGTCACAGATACGCAGTATTTT
V gene: TRBV7-9; J gene: TRBJ2-7; CDR3 length: 13; clone size: -; D gene: TRBD2; CDR3 protein: CASSLPFGGSQHF; CDR3 DNA: TGTGCCAGCAGCTTGCCCTTCGGCGGGAGTCAGCACTTC
V gene: TRBV24-1; J gene: TRBJ1-4; CDR3 length: 15; clone size: -; D gene: TRBD1; CDR3 protein: CATSDPGTANEKLFF; CDR3 DNA: TGTGCCACCAGTGACCCCGGGACAGCTAATGAAAAACTGTTTTTT